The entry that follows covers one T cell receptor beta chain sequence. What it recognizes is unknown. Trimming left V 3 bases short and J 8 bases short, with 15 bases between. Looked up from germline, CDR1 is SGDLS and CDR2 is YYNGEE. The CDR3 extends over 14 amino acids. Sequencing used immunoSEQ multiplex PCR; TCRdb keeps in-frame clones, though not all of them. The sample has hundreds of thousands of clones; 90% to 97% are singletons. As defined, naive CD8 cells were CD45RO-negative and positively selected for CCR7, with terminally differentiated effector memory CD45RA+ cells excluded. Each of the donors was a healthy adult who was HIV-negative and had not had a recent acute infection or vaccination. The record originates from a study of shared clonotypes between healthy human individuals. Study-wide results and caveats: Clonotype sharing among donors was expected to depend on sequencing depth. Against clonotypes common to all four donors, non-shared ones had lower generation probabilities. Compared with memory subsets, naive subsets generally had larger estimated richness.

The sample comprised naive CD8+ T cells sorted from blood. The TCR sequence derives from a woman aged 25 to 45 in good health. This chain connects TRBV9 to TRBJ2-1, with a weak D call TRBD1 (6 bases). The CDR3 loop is CASSGQTGRHEQFF. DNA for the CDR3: TGTGCCAGCAGCGGTCAAACAGGGCGGCATGAGCAGTTCTTC.